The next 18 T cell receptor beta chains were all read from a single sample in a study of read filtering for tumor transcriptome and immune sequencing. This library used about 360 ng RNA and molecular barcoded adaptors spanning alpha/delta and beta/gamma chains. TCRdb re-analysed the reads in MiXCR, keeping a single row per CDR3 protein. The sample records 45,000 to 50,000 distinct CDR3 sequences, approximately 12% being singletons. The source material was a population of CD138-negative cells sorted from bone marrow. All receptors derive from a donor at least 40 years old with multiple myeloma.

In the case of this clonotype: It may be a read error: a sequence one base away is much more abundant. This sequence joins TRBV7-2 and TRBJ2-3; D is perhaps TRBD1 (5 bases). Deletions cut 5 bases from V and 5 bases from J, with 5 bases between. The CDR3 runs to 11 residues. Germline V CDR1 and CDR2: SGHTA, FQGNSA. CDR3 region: CASSRGDTQYF. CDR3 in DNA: TGTGCCAGCAGCAGGGGAGATACGCAGTATTTT.

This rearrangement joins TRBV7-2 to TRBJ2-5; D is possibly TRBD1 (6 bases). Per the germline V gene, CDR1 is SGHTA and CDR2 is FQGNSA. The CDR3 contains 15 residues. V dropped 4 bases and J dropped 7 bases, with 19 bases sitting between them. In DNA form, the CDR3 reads TGTGCCAGCAGCTCTGCGACAGGCGGACGGGGGACCCAGTACTTC. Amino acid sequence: CASSSATGGRGTQYF. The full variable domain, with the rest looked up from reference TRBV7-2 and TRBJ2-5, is GAGVSQSPSNKVTEKGKDVELRCDPISGHTALYWYRQSLGQGLEFLIYFQGNSAPDKSGLPSDRFSAERTGGSVSTLTIQRTQQEDSAVYLCASSSATGGRGTQYFGPGTRLLVL.

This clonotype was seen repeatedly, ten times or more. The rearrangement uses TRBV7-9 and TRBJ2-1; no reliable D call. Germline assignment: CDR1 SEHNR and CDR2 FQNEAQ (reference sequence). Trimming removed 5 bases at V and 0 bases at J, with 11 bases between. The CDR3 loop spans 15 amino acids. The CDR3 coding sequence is TGTGCCAGCAGCCAAGACGGAAGCTCCTACAATGAGCAGTTCTTC. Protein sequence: CASSQDGSSYNEQFF.

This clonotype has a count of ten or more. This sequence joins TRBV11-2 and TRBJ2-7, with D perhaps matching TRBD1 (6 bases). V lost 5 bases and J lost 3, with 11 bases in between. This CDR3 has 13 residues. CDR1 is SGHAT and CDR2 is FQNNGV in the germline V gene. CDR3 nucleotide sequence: TGTGCCAGCAGCCCGGGACATGACTACGAGCAGTACTTC. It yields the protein CASSPGHDYEQYF.

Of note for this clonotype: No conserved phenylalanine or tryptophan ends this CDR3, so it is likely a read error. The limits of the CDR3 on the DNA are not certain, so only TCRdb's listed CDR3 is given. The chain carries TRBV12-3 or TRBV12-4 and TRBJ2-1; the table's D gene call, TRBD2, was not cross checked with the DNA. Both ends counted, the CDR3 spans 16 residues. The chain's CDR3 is CASSPSSGRAVNEQLY.

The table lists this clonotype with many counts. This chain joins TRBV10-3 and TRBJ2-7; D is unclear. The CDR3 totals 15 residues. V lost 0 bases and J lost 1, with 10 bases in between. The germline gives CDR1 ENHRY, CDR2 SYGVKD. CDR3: CAISESTDGSYEQYF. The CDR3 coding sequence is TGTGCCATCAGTGAGTCGACGGACGGTTCCTACGAGCAGTACTTC.

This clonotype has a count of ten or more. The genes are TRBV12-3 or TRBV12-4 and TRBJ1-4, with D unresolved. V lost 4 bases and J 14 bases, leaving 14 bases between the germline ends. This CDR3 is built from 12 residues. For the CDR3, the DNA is TGTGCCAGCAGTTACTCAGACGGGCGCCTGTTTTTT. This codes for CASSYSDGRLFF.

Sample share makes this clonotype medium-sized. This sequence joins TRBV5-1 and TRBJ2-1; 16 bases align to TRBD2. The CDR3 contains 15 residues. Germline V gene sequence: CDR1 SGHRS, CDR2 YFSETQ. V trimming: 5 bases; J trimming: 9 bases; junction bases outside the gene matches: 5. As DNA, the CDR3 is TGCGCCAGCAGGGAGGGACTAGCGGGAGGGATTGAGCAGTTCTTC. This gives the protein CASREGLAGGIEQFF. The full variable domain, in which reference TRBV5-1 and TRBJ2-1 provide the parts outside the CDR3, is KAGVTQTPRYLIKTRGQQVTLSCSPISGHRSVSWYQQTPGQGLQFLFEYFSETQRNKGNFPGRFSGRQFSNSRSEMNVSTLELGDSALYLCASREGLAGGIEQFFGPGTRLTVL.

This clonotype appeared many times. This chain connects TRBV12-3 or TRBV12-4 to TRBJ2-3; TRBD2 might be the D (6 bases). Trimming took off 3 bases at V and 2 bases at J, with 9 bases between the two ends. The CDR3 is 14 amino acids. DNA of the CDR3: TGTGCCAGCAGTTTGGGACTGATCACAGATACGCAGTATTTT. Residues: CASSLGLITDTQYF.

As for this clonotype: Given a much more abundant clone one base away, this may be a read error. The chain's CDR3 is CASSNQNTDAFF. The CDR3 bases are TGTGCCAGCAGCAACCAGAACACTGACGCTTTCTTT. This chain links TRBV5-6 with TRBJ1-1; D uncertain. The CDR3 runs to 12 residues. Germline assignment: CDR1 SGHDT and CDR2 YYEEEE.

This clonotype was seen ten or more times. CDR3 nucleotide sequence: TGTGCCAGCAGTTTAGGCGGTTCTGGAAACACCATATATTTT. Encoded protein: CASSLGGSGNTIYF. The rearrangement joins TRBV28 to TRBJ1-3, with unresolved D. This CDR3 has 14 residues. The germline V and J ends were trimmed by 2 bases and 1 base, with 6 bases remaining between them. Germline-derived CDR1 and CDR2 are MDHEN and SYDVKM.

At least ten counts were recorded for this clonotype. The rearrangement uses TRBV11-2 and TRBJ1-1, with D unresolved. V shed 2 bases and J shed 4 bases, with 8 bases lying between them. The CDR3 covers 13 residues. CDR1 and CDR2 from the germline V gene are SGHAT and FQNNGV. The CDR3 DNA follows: TGTGCCAGCAGCTTATACGAGGGCACTGAAGCTTTCTTT. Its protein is CASSLYEGTEAFF.

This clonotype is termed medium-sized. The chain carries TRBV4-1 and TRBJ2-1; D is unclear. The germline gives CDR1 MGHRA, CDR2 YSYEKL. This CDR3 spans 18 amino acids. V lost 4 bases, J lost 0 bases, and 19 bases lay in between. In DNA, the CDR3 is TGCGCCAGCAGCCCCCTGCCCCCCAAAGAAAGCTCCTACAATGAGCAGTTCTTC. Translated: CASSPLPPKESSYNEQFF.

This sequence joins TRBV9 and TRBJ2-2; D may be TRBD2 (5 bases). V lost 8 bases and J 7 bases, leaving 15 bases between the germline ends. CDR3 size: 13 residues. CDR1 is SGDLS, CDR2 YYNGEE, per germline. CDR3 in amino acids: CARSLRVYGELFF. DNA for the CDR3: TGTGCCAGAAGCCTGAGGGTTTACGGGGAGCTGTTTTTT.

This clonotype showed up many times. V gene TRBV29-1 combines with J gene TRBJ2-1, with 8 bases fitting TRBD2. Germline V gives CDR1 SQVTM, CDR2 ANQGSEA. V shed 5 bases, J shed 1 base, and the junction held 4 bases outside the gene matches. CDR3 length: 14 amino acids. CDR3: CSVPSGHSYNEQFF. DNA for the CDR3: TGCAGCGTTCCTAGCGGGCATTCCTACAATGAGCAGTTCTTC.

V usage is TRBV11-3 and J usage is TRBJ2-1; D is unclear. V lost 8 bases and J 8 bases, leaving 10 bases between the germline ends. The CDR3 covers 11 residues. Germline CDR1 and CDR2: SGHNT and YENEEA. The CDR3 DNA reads TGTGCCAGCCCTCCTAGGCATGAGCAGTTCTTC. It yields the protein CASPPRHEQFF. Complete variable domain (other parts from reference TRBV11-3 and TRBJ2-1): EAGVVQSPRYKIIEKKQPVAFWCNPISGHNTLYWYLQNLGQGPELLIRYENEEAVDDSQLPKDRFSAERLKGVDSTLKIQPAELGDSAVYLCASPPRHEQFFGPGTRLTVL.

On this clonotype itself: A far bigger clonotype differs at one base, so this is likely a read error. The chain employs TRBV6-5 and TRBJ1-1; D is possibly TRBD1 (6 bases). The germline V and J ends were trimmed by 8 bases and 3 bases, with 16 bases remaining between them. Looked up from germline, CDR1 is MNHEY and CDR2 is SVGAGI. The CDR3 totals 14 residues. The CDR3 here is CASDAGTSYTEAFF. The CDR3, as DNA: TGTGCCAGCGACGCTGGGACATCGTACACTGAAGCTTTCTTT.

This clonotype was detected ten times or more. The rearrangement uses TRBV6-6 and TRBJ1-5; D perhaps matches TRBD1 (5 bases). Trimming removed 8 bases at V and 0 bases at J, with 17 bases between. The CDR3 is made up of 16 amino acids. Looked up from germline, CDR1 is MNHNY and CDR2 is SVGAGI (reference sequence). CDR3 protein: CASGVKWGDSNQPQHF. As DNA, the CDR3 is TGTGCCAGCGGGGTAAAATGGGGGGATAGCAATCAGCCCCAGCATTTT.